The 18 T cell receptor beta chains below all came from one sample that was sequenced in a study of beta chain features in type 1 diabetes. All of the isolated RNA was reverse transcribed, so expressed TCRB transcripts were sequenced. The repertoire was sequenced with immunoSEQ multiplex PCR; TCRdb's copy has only in-frame clones and lacks some. The sample shows more than 120,000 clones, 10% of them seen only once. What was sequenced was naive CD4+ T cells from blood. These receptors all stem from a man aged 18-30 years in good health.

V and J are TRBV10-2 and TRBJ2-7, with TRBD2 matching 12 bases. Losses at the gene ends were 6 bases for V and 3 bases for J; bases not matched to a gene: 3. The V gene's germline CDR1 is WSHSY and CDR2 SAAADI. The CDR3 has 14 residues. The CDR3 is CASRLAGGLYEQYF. The DNA of the CDR3 is TGCGCCAGCAGACTAGCGGGGGGCCTCTACGAGCAGTACTTC.

This sequence joins TRBV6-6 and TRBJ2-3; TRBD1 aligns across 7 bases. From germline, CDR1 is MNHNY and CDR2 SVGAGI (reference sequence). This CDR3 has 14 amino acids. The J segment lost 4 bases and the V segment lost 6 bases, leaving 7 bases of the junction unmatched. The DNA of the CDR3 is TGTGCCAGCAGGATGCGACAGGGCTCAGATACGCAGTATTTT. The encoded protein is CASRMRQGSDTQYF.

The V gene is TRBV18, the J gene TRBJ2-1; 9 positions agree with TRBD1. Germline V gene sequence: CDR1 KGHSH, CDR2 LQKENI. V trimming: 3 bases; J trimming: 5 bases; junction bases outside the gene matches: 5. The CDR3 has 15 residues. This CDR3 is CASSPLQGANNEQFF. DNA of the CDR3: TGTGCCAGCTCACCCCTACAGGGGGCAAACAATGAGCAGTTCTTC.

This chain connects TRBV27 to TRBJ2-2; possible D gene TRBD1, 6 bases. Trimming removed 5 bases from V and 1 base from J, with 8 bases in between. The CDR3 covers 14 residues. Looked up from germline, CDR1 is MNHEY and CDR2 is SMNVEV (reference sequence). The CDR3 DNA sequence: TGTGCCAGCAGTCCCAGGGGGAACACCGGGGAGCTGTTTTTT. Translated, it gives CASSPRGNTGELFF.

The table lists this clone with a few counts. The chain uses TRBV11-2 and TRBJ1-3; 7 bases line up with TRBD1. Germline V lookup: CDR1 SGHAT, CDR2 FQNNGV. This CDR3 is built from 14 residues. V dropped 0 bases and J dropped 7; count of bases not matched to a gene: 3. CDR3 nucleotide sequence: TGTGCCAGCAGCTTAGAGGGGACAGTCAACACCATATATTTT. Its protein product is CASSLEGTVNTIYF. The entire variable domain, with the rest obtained from reference TRBV11-2 and TRBJ1-3, is as follows: EAGVAQSPRYKIIEKRQSVAFWCNPISGHATLYWYQQILGQGPKLLIQFQNNGVVDDSQLPKDRFSAERLKGVDSTLKIQPAKLEDSAVYLCASSLEGTVNTIYFGEGSWLTVV.

This clone was observed a handful of times. This sequence joins TRBV30 and TRBJ1-5; 7 positions agree with TRBD1. Germline loops: CDR1 GTSNPN, CDR2 SVGIG (reference sequence). This CDR3 is 14 amino acids long. With 0 bases clipped from V and 4 bases from J, the junction kept 3 bases outside the gene matches. The CDR3 is CAWSVGQPNQPQHF. The CDR3, as DNA: TGTGCCTGGAGTGTGGGACAGCCGAATCAGCCCCAGCATTTT.

This clone was observed many times. The chain has TRBV29-1 and TRBJ2-1; D unresolved. CDR1 and CDR2 from the germline V gene are SQVTM and ANQGSEA. The CDR3 contains 13 residues. The germline V and J ends were trimmed by 6 bases and 9 bases, with 18 bases remaining between them. The CDR3 loop reads CSVTHGPIGEQFF. DNA for the CDR3: TGCAGCGTAACACATGGGCCTATCGGTGAGCAGTTCTTC.

In DNA form, the CDR3 reads TGTGCCAGCTCACCCCCAAGGACAGGGCGCGCCTACGAGCAGTACTTC. This codes for CASSPPRTGRAYEQYF. V gene TRBV18 combines with J gene TRBJ2-5, with 8 nucleotides matching TRBD1. The J call may be incorrect, as the DNA end agrees better with TRBJ2-7. Germline values: CDR1 KGHSH, CDR2 LQKENI. The CDR3 has 16 residues.

This chain connects TRBV6-5 to TRBJ2-3; D gene uncertain. Germline CDR1 and CDR2: MNHEY and SVGAGI. V shed 2 bases and J shed 6 bases, with 12 bases lying between them. This CDR3 region has 14 residues. The CDR3 bases are TGTGCCAGCAGTTACACTGAGTTATATGATACGCAGTATTTT. The encoded protein is CASSYTELYDTQYF.

This clone was counted a few times. J is TRBJ2-2 and V is TRBV19, with D maybe TRBD1 (6 bases). The ends were cut back, 5 bases at V and 0 bases at J, with 19 bases in the middle. There are 18 residues in the CDR3. The germline V gene encodes CDR1 LNHDA and CDR2 SQIVND (reference sequence). CDR3 protein: CASSPETTGIANTGELFF. CDR3 coding DNA: TGTGCCAGTAGTCCCGAAACCACAGGGATCGCGAACACCGGGGAGCTGTTTTTT.

This chain connects TRBV5-1 to TRBJ2-7, with D possibly matching TRBD1 (6 bases). Germline V lookup: CDR1 SGHRS, CDR2 YFSETQ. The germline V and J ends were trimmed by 4 bases and 4 bases, with 15 bases remaining between them. The CDR3 spans 14 residues. The CDR3 loop is CASSLVGQIYEQYF. CDR3 in DNA: TGCGCCAGCAGCCTGGTCGGACAGATATACGAGCAGTACTTC.

V usage is TRBV7-2 and J usage is TRBJ1-2; maybe TRBD1 (5 bases). V lost 1 base to trimming and J lost 8 bases, with 14 bases between them. Germline lookup yields CDR1 SGHTA and CDR2 FQGNSA. CDR3 length: 14 amino acids. In nucleotides, the CDR3 is TGTGCCAGCAGCTTAGGCAGGGAAGCTAGAGGCTACACCTTC. It codes for CASSLGREARGYTF. Complete variable domain (other parts from reference TRBV7-2 and TRBJ1-2): GAGVSQSPSNKVTEKGKDVELRCDPISGHTALYWYRQSLGQGLEFLIYFQGNSAPDKSGLPSDRFSAERTGGSVSTLTIQRTQQEDSAVYLCASSLGREARGYTFGSGTRLTVV.

This chain connects TRBV7-2 to TRBJ1-2, with D maybe TRBD1 (5 bases). Per germline, CDR1 SGHTA and CDR2 FQGNSA. This CDR3 has 12 amino acids. V was shortened by 7 bases and J by 4 bases, with 10 bases between the two germline ends. The CDR3 sequence is CASKGLVYGYTF. The CDR3 coding sequence is TGTGCCAGCAAGGGGCTGGTCTATGGCTACACCTTC.

Only a few counts were recorded for this clone. This chain joins TRBV11-2 and TRBJ1-2, with D uncertain. V gave up 5 bases and J gave up 8 bases, with 18 bases separating them. CDR1 is SGHAT, CDR2 FQNNGV, per germline. The CDR3 covers 14 residues. CDR3 in amino acids: CASSPSSGMGGYTF. CDR3 DNA: TGTGCCAGCAGCCCTAGTTCGGGGATGGGGGGCTACACCTTC. Full variable domain (remainder filled in from reference TRBV11-2 and TRBJ1-2): EAGVAQSPRYKIIEKRQSVAFWCNPISGHATLYWYQQILGQGPKLLIQFQNNGVVDDSQLPKDRFSAERLKGVDSTLKIQPAKLEDSAVYLCASSPSSGMGGYTFGSGTRLTVV.

This chain links TRBV7-8 with TRBJ1-6; 11 bases are a match to TRBD1. Trimming cost V 5 bases and J 4 bases; bases outside gene matches: 7. CDR3 length: 17 amino acids. The germline V gene encodes CDR1 SGHVS and CDR2 FQNEAQ. CDR3 in DNA: TGTGCCAGCAGCGCGGACAGGGGGCAGGCTTATAATTCACCCCTCCACTTT. It translates to CASSADRGQAYNSPLHF.

The gene calls are TRBV6-6 and TRBJ2-3, with unresolved D. The CDR3 has 12 amino acids. Between the trimmed V and J ends, which lost 3 bases and 5 bases, there was a span of 6 bases. From germline, CDR1 is MNHNY and CDR2 SVGAGI (reference sequence). DNA for the CDR3: TGTGCCAGCAGTTATTTCGGAGATACGCAGTATTTT. Protein product: CASSYFGDTQYF.

V is TRBV7-2 and J is TRBJ1-5, with D possibly being TRBD1 (5 bases). Germline values: CDR1 SGHTA, CDR2 FQGNSA. The germline V and J ends were trimmed by 8 bases and 4 bases, with 9 bases remaining between them. The CDR3 consists of 12 residues. This CDR3 is CASGRVNQPQHF. CDR3 DNA: TGTGCCAGCGGCAGGGTAAATCAGCCCCAGCATTTT.

This chain uses TRBV28 with TRBJ1-2, with 9 positions matching TRBD1. The germline V gene encodes CDR1 MDHEN and CDR2 SYDVKM. The V gene end was trimmed by 6 bases and the J gene end by 8 bases; junction bases not matched to a gene: 7. The CDR3 length is 13 residues. Written as DNA, the CDR3 is TGTGCCAGCAGCCAACAGGGGGCGCGCGGCTACACCTTC. Protein: CASSQQGARGYTF.